The rows below give T cell receptor beta chains drawn from one sample of a study of OX40 agonist ivuxolimab in advanced cancers. The data were produced by immunoSEQ multiplex PCR, yet TCRdb's version contains in-frame clones alone and is incomplete. The sample lists about 45,000 clones, 70% to 90% seen once, with roughly 13% in the top ten. Sequenced here: CD4+ or CD8+ T cells sorted from blood, sampled in a trial of the OX40 agonist ivuxolimab. These receptors all stem from an adult with an advanced solid tumor such as melanoma, head and neck, liver or kidney cancer. Each CDR3 is given with its conserved first and last residue. The D gene is left open where the match is weak.

D	J	V	CDR3	DNA
NA	TRBJ2-3	TRBV27	CASSLQFHRTDTQYF	TGTGCCAGCAGTTTACAGTTTCACCGCACAGATACGCAGTATTTT
NA	TRBJ2-2	TRBV5-1	CASSLAPVDTGELFF	TGCGCCAGCAGCTTGGCACCGGTCGACACCGGGGAGCTGTTTTTT
NA	TRBJ2-1	TRBV30	CAWSVLMGYNEQFF	TGTGCCTGGAGTGTACTAATGGGTTACAATGAGCAGTTCTTC
NA	TRBJ2-3	TRBV9	CASSVEWEGTDTQYF	TGTGCCAGCAGCGTAGAATGGGAGGGCACAGATACGCAGTATTTT
TRBD1	TRBJ1-1	TRBV27	CASSTGTGGRIAFF	TGTGCCAGCAGTACCGGGACAGGGGGGAGAATAGCTTTCTTT
NA	TRBJ1-1	TRBV7-9	CASSFSRDVRGTEAFF	TGTGCCAGCAGCTTTTCCAGGGACGTACGAGGCACTGAAGCTTTCTTT
NA	TRBJ2-5	TRBV29-1	CSVDRVGETQYF	TGCAGCGTTGACAGGGTTGGCGAGACCCAGTACTTC
NA	TRBJ1-1	TRBV7-8	CASSSWTREAFF	TGTGCCAGCAGCTCCTGGACACGTGAAGCTTTCTTT
NA	TRBJ2-1	TRBV28	CASKLYNEQFF	TGTGCCAGCAAGCTTTACAATGAGCAGTTCTTC
NA	TRBJ2-1	TRBV6-4	CASSWGSNNEQFF	TGTGCCAGCAGTTGGGGGAGTAACAATGAGCAGTTCTTC
NA	TRBJ1-1	TRBV6-6	CASSIGGRAFF	TGTGCCAGCAGTATCGGGGGGAGAGCTTTCTTT
NA	TRBJ1-2	TRBV30	CAWSVRGNYGYTF	TGTGCCTGGAGTGTACGGGGTAACTATGGCTACACCTTC
NA	TRBJ2-7	TRBV10-2	CASSASTYEQYF	TGCGCCAGCAGTGCATCTACCTACGAGCAGTACTTC
NA	TRBJ1-2	TRBV10-2	CASSDKAKLSRPGYTF	TGCGCCAGCAGTGATAAGGCCAAGTTATCCCGGCCTGGCTACACCTTC
TRBD2	TRBJ2-4	TRBV30	CACPGLAGEAKNIQYF	TGTGCCTGCCCTGGACTAGCGGGAGAGGCCAAAAACATTCAGTACTTC
NA	TRBJ2-5	TRBV28	CASSLPLYQETQYF	TGTGCCAGCAGTTTACCCCTGTACCAAGAGACCCAGTACTTC